These 9 T cell receptor beta chains were all obtained from the same sample, sequenced in a study of cytomegalovirus exposure and HLA in healthy donors. Primers for the PCR totalled 60 Vbeta and 13 Jbeta. The table came from immunoSEQ multiplex PCR; TCRdb's copy has only in-frame clones and leaves some out. The repertoire holds about 200,000 clones, about 85% seen once, with approximately 0.4% in the top ten. Sequencing was done on a sample of PBMCs. Receptors were obtained from a male donor in good health and CMV-seropositive.

Details on this clone: At one of its ends the junction is not consistent with the germline gene, which may arise from a read error. V usage is TRBV7-9 and J usage is TRBJ1-1, with D possibly matching TRBD1 (5 bases). The CDR3 extends over 12 amino acids. Germline assignment: CDR1 SEHNR and CDR2 FQNEAQ (reference sequence). CDR3: CAGSLPSGGAFF. The CDR3 bases are TGTGCCGGCAGCCTTCCTTCGGGGGGAGCTTTCTTT.

The chain uses TRBV5-6 and TRBJ2-5, with TRBD2 identical over 13 bases. Matching the DNA end better, TRBJ2-7 makes the J call doubtful. The CDR3 covers 17 residues. CDR1 SGHDT and CDR2 YYEEEE come from the germline V gene. The CDR3 loop is CASSSGLAGLSSYEQYF. CDR3 DNA: TGTGCCAGCAGCTCGGGACTAGCGGGGCTTAGCTCCTACGAGCAGTACTTC.

The chain carries TRBV7-2 and TRBJ2-1, with 10 bases that match TRBD2. The CDR3 length is 16 residues. Trimming removed 5 bases from V and 12 bases from J; junction bases left unmatched: 16. CDR1 is SGHTA, CDR2 FQGNSA, per germline. The CDR3 loop is CASSLPRYSGRLMQFF. CDR3 coding DNA: TGTGCCAGCAGCCTCCCCCGGTATAGCGGGAGGTTAATGCAGTTCTTC.

The J gene is TRBJ2-7, the V gene TRBV7-3, with D possibly TRBD1 on 6 matching bases. The CDR3 loop spans 16 amino acids. V was trimmed by 5 bases and J by 3 bases, leaving 20 bases between them. Germline V CDR1 and CDR2: SGHTA, FQGTGA. CDR3 DNA: TGTGCCAGCAGCCGTCGGACAGCCCAAGTCCTCTACGAGCAGTACTTC. It specifies CASSRRTAQVLYEQYF.

This sequence joins TRBV12-5 and TRBJ2-1, with 11 bases identical to TRBD2. The V segment lost 3 bases and the J segment 8 bases; nucleotides outside the gene matches: 15. This CDR3 region has 18 residues. Germline lookup yields CDR1 LGHNT and CDR2 FRNRAP. The CDR3 spells CASGFPPSLAGGSDEQFF. The CDR3 DNA reads TGTGCTAGTGGTTTTCCCCCATCTTTAGCGGGAGGGTCGGATGAGCAGTTCTTC. The whole variable domain, filled in from reference TRBV12-5 and TRBJ2-1, reads DARVTQTPRHKVTEMGQEVTMRCQPILGHNTVFWYRQTMMQGLELLAYFRNRAPLDDSGMPKDRFSAEMPDATLATLKIQPSEPRDSAVYFCASGFPPSLAGGSDEQFFGPGTRLTVL.

The genes are TRBV5-4 and TRBJ1-1; D not certain. Trimming shortened V by 1 base and J by 4 bases, and 14 bases separated the two germline ends. CDR1 and CDR2 (germline): SGHNT, YYREEE (reference sequence). The CDR3 has 15 amino acids. CDR3 nucleotides: TGTGCCAGCAGCTTGTTTATGCCGGAGGCCACTGAAGCTTTCTTT. It codes for CASSLFMPEATEAFF.

V gene TRBV7-8 combines with J gene TRBJ1-2, with unresolved D. The V gene's germline CDR1 is SGHVS and CDR2 FQNEAQ. The CDR3 totals 14 residues. V gave up 1 base and J gave up 2 bases, with 8 bases separating them. The CDR3 nucleotides are TGTGCCAGCAGCTTAGTTCGGGGAAACTATGGCTACACCTTC. It yields the protein CASSLVRGNYGYTF.

This chain links TRBV7-2 with TRBJ2-3; D not certain. V was clipped by 0 bases and J by 4 bases, with 8 bases between them. The CDR3 sequence is 14 residues long. The germline V gene encodes CDR1 SGHTA and CDR2 FQGNSA. Here the CDR3 reads CASSLAGFADTQYF. CDR3 nucleotide sequence: TGTGCCAGCAGCTTAGCCGGTTTTGCAGATACGCAGTATTTT.

The table lists this clone with a count of one. This sequence joins TRBV2 and TRBJ1-3; 7 nucleotides agree with TRBD1. Per the germline V gene, CDR1 is SNHLY and CDR2 is FYNNEI. This CDR3 has 15 residues. The V segment lost 1 base and the J segment 8 bases; nucleotides outside the gene matches: 8. DNA of the CDR3: TGTGCCAGCAGTGAAGGGGGGACAGCGTGGTACACCATATATTTT. Protein: CASSEGGTAWYTIYF.